A single TCR beta chain is shown here with its context. Its specific antigen is unknown. No clone much larger than this one lies a single base away; base qualities are absent. These data are taken from a study of PD-1 blockade in classical Hodgkin lymphoma (dated by TCRdb to the early 2020s). For the study in its entirety: Nivolumab dosing was 3 mg/kg intravenously every 2 weeks, continuing until either disease progression or unacceptable toxicity. A peripheral blood immune signature of response to PD-1 blockade in classical Hodgkin lymphoma was defined using TCR beta sequencing and CyTOF.

The Qiagen DNeasy kit was used to extract genomic DNA both from unsorted PBMCs and from the negatively selected CD4+ and CD8+ fractions. TCR beta CDR3 regions were subjected to amplification by immunoSEQ multiplex PCR with primers that anneal to V and J segments. Amplification bias was minimized using a synthetic immune receptor repertoire, and residual bias was removed computationally after sequencing. In the paper's pipeline: Repertoire diversity was quantified as the Shannon entropy index using custom Python scripts. Unsorted, CD4+ and CD8+ repertoires were analyzed separately, except for combined analyses in which CD4+ and CD8+ sequences were merged in silico. A clone counted as expanded when the clone's frequency after treatment rose at least 2-fold relative to C1D1, and clones undetected at baseline were given a pseudocount of 0.5. Clones with 0 or 1 copy at C1D1 were classified as singleton clones, and clones with 2 or more copies were classified as non-singleton clones. Clones expanded in unsorted samples were annotated as CD4+, CD8+ or unknown by matching protein sequences in sorted samples from the same patient. Wilcoxon tests on paired samples were used to test diversity changes from C1D1 to C4D1. This is the immuneACCESS table as TCRdb keeps it, with only in-frame sequences that have V and J called. A part of the clones is gone; compared with another copy, unresolved V genes explain less than half, and the rest is unexplained. That table is the source of V, J and clone size, and D and trimming were worked out from the DNA. Present in this sample are about 24,000 clones, over 80% of which were seen just once. 1.8% of the sample is held by the ten biggest clonotypes.

From cysteine to phenylalanine, the CDR3 is 12 amino acids long. Only the CDR3 part of the read is kept: 36 bases, read in frame from the first base. Trimming takes 7 bases from V and 4 bases from J, and the germline ends sit 8 bases apart. CDR1 and CDR2, looked up from the germline V gene, are SGHTA and FQGTGA. In light of the paper, this sample's time point label describes: cycle 1 day 1 (C1D1), immediately before nivolumab initiation. All trial patients had relapsed after autologous stem cell transplantation, with cohorts A, B and C differing in prior brentuximab vedotin exposure. Magnetic negative selection with a Miltenyi CD4+ T cell isolation kit was used to purify CD4+ T cells from thawed PBMCs. A total of around 60 patients with relapsed/refractory classical Hodgkin lymphoma made up the trial cohort, and each patient's best overall response was complete response, partial response or progressive disease. In the multi-cohort phase II CheckMate 205 trial, trial patients received single-agent nivolumab. An independent review committee assessed best overall response by applying the 2007 International Working Group response criteria. Trial PBMCs were collected immediately before nivolumab initiation (C1D1) and during therapy at cycle 2 day 1 and cycle 4 day 1. Peripheral blood was collected in 8 mL Vacutainer Cell Preparation Tubes, from which PBMCs were isolated by centrifugation and then cryopreserved. Purified CD4+ and CD8+ fractions were prepared only for cases where an additional PBMC sample was available. On LS columns in a quadroMACS separator, the magnetically labelled cells were depleted, and the flow-through was collected as the purified fraction.

Summary of the overall study and its limitations: Among trial patients, those achieving complete response had baseline diversity similar to that of newly diagnosed patients, while diversity was significantly lower in partial responders and progressors. The study was restricted to a single clinical trial cohort, and the causes of repertoire differences, possibly disease activity or prior therapy, were left undefined. Lower diversity was seen in patients whose nivolumab began less than 1 year after ASCT, and these patients were left out of later analyses so that immune reconstitution would not confound the results. A significant rise by C4D1 was seen in CD4+ but not CD8+ TCR diversity (p=0.0027 vs p=0.16), with the rise being most apparent in complete responders (p=0.02). Newly diagnosed patients were reported to have lower baseline TCR diversity than healthy donors, and relapsed/refractory patients were reported to have lower baseline TCR diversity still.

The sequence links TRBV7-3 to TRBJ1-5; the D gene is unclear. The sequence derives from a human donor with classical Hodgkin lymphoma. The source was CD4+ T cells from blood, collected at baseline. The CDR3 protein sequence reads: CASTLRNQPQHF. The DNA sequence is given as TGTGCCAGCACTCTTAGGAATCAGCCCCAGCATTTT.